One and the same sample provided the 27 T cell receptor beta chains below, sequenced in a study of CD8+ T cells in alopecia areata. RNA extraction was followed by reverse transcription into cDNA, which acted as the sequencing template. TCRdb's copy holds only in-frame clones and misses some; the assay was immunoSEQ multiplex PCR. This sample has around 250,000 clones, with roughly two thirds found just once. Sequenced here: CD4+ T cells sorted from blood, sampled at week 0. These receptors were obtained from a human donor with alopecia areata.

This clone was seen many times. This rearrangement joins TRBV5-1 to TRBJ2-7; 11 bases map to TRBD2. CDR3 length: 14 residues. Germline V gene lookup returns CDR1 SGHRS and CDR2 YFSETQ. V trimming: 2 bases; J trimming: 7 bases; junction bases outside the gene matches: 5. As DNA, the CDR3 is TGCGCCAGCAGCTTTAGCGGGGGGGCCCGGGAGCAGTACTTC. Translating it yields CASSFSGGAREQYF. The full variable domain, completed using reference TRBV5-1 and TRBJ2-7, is KAGVTQTPRYLIKTRGQQVTLSCSPISGHRSVSWYQQTPGQGLQFLFEYFSETQRNKGNFPGRFSGRQFSNSRSEMNVSTLELGDSALYLCASSFSGGAREQYFGPGTRLTVT.

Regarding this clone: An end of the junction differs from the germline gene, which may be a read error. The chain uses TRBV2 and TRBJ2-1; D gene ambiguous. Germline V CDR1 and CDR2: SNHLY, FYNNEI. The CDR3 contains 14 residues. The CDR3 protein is CASSDPASHNEQFF. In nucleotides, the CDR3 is TGTGCCAGCAGTGATCCTGCCTCCCACAATGAGCAGTTCTTC. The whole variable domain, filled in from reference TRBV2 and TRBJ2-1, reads EPEVTQTPSHQVTQMGQEVILRCVPISNHLYFYWYRQILGQKVEFLVSFYNNEISEKSEIFDDQFSVERPDGSNFTLKIRSTKLEDSAMYFCASSDPASHNEQFFGPGTRLTVL.

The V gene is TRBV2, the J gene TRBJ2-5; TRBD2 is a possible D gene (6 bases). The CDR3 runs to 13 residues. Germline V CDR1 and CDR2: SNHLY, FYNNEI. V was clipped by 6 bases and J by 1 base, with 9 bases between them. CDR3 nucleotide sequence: TGTGCCAGCAGGCGGGACCCCCAAGAGACCCAGTACTTC. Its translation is CASRRDPQETQYF.

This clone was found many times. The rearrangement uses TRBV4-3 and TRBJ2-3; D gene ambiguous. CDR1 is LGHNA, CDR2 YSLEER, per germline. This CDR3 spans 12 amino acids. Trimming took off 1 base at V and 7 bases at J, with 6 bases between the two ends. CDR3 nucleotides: TGCGCCAGCAGCCAAGTAGGGAATACGCAGTATTTT. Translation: CASSQVGNTQYF.

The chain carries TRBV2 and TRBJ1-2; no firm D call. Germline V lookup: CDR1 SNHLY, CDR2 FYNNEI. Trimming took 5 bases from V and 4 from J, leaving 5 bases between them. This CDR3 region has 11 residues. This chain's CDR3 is CASSQFYGYTF. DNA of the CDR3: TGTGCCAGCAGTCAGTTCTATGGCTACACCTTC.

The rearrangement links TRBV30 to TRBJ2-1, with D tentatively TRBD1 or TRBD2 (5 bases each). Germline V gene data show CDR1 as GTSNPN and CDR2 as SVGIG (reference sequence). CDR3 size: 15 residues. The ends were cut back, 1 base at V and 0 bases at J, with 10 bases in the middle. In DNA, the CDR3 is TGTGCCTGGAGTGGGCTTGGGGGCTCCTACAATGAGCAGTTCTTC. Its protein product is CAWSGLGGSYNEQFF.

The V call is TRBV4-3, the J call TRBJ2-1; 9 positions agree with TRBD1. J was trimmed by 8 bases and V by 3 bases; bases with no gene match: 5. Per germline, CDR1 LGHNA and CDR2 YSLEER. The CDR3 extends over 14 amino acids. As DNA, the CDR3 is TGCGCCAGCAGCCAGGTACAGGGGGCGCATGAGCAGTTCTTC. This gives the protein CASSQVQGAHEQFF.

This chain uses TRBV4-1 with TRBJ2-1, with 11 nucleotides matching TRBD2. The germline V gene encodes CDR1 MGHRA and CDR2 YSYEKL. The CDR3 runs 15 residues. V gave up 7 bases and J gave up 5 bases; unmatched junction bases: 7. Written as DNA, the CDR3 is TGCGCCAGCATGTTGAGACTAGCGGGGAACAATGAGCAGTTCTTC. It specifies CASMLRLAGNNEQFF.

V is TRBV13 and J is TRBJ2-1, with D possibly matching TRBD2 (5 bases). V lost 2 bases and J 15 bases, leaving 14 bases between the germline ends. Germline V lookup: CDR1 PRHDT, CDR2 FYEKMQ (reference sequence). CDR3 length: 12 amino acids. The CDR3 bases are TGTGCCAGCAGCTTAAGAGGAGGCAAGGGGTTCTTC. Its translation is CASSLRGGKGFF.

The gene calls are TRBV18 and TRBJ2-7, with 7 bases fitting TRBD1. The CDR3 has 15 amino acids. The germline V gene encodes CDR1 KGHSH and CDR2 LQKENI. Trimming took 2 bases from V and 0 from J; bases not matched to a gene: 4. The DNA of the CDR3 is TGTGCCAGCTCACCATACGCAGGGGGCTCCTACGAGCAGTACTTC. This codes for CASSPYAGGSYEQYF.

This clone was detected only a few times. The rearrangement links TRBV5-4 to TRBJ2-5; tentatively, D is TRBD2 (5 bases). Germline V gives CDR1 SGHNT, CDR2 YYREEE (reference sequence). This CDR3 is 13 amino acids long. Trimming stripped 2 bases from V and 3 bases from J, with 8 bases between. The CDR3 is CASSFRGEETQYF. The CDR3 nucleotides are TGTGCCAGCAGCTTCCGGGGAGAAGAGACCCAGTACTTC.

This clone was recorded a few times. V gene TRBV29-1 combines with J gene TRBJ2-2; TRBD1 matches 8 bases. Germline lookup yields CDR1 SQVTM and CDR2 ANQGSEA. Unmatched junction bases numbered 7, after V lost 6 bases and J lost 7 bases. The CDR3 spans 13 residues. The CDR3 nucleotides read TGCAGCGTCTCGGGACAGGCTCTCGGGGAGCTGTTTTTT. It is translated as CSVSGQALGELFF.

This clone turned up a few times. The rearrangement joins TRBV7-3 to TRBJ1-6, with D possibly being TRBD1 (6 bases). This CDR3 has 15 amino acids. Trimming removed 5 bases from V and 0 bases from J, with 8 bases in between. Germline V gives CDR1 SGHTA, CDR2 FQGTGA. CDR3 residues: CASSPDSSYNSPLHF. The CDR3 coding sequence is TGTGCCAGCAGCCCGGACAGCTCCTATAATTCACCCCTCCACTTT.

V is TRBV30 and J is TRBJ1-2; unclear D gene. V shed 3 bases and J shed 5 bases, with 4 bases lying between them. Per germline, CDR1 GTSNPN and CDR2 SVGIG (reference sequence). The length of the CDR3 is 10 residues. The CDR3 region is CAWRRYGYTF. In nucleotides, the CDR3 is TGTGCCTGGAGAAGATATGGCTACACCTTC. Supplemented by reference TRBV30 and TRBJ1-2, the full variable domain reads SQTIHQWPATLVQPVGSPLSLECTVEGTSNPNLYWYRQAAGRGLQLLFYSVGIGQISSEVPQNLSASRPQDRQFILSSKKLLLSDSGFYLCAWRRYGYTFGSGTRLTVV.

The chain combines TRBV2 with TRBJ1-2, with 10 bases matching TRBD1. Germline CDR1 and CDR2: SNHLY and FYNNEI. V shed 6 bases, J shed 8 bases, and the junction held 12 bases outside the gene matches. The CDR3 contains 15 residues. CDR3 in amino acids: CASRAGQGETRGYTF. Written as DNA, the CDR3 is TGTGCCAGCAGGGCCGGACAGGGGGAAACTAGGGGCTACACCTTC. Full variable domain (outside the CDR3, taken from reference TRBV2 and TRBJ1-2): EPEVTQTPSHQVTQMGQEVILRCVPISNHLYFYWYRQILGQKVEFLVSFYNNEISEKSEIFDDQFSVERPDGSNFTLKIRSTKLEDSAMYFCASRAGQGETRGYTFGSGTRLTVV.

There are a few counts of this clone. The CDR3 coding sequence is TGCAGCGTTGCTCGGACAGAGAACACTGAAGCTTTCTTT. The encoded protein is CSVARTENTEAFF. The V call is TRBV29-1, the J call TRBJ1-1, with D maybe TRBD1 (6 bases). The CDR3 is 13 residues long. Germline CDR1 SQVTM, CDR2 ANQGSEA. V dropped 4 bases and J dropped 1 base, with 10 bases sitting between them.

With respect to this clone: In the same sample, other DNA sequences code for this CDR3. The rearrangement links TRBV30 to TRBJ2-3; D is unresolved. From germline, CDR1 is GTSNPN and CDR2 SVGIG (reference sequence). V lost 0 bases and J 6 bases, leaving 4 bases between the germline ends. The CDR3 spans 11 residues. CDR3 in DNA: TGTGCCTGGAGTGTGGGGGATACGCAGTATTTT. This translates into CAWSVGDTQYF.

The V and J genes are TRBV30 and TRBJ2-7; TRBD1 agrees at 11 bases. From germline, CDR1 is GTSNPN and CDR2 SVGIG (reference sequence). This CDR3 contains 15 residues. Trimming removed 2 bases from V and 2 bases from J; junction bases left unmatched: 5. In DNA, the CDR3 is TGTGCCTGGAGTTTCGGACAGGGGGCGACCTACGAGCAGTACTTC. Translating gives CAWSFGQGATYEQYF.

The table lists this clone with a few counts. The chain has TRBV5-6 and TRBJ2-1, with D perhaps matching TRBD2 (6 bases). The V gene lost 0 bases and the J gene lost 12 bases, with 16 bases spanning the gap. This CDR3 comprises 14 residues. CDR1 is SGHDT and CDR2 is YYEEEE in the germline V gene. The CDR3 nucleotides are TGTGCCAGCAGCTTGGGACTAGTCCAGGTTGGGCAGTTCTTC. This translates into CASSLGLVQVGQFF.

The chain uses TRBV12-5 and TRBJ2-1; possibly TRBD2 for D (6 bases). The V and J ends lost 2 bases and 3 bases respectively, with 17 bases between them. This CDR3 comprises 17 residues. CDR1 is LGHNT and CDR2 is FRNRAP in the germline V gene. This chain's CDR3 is CASGLILGGPIYNEQFF. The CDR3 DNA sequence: TGTGCTAGTGGTTTGATCCTCGGGGGTCCCATCTACAATGAGCAGTTCTTC.

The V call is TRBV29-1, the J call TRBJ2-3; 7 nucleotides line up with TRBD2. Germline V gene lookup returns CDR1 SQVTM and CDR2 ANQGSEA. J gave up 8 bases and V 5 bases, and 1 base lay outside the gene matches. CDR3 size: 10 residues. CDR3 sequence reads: CSVREGTQYF. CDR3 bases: TGCAGCGTTAGGGAGGGTACGCAGTATTTT.

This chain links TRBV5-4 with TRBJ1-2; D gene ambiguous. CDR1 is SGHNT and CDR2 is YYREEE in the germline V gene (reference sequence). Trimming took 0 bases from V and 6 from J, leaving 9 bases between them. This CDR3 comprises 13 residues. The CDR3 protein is CASSLGPMDGYTF. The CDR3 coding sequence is TGTGCCAGCAGCTTGGGCCCAATGGATGGCTACACCTTC. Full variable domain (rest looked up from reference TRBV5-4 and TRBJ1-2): ETGVTQSPTHLIKTRGQQVTLRCSSQSGHNTVSWYQQALGQGPQFIFQYYREEENGRGNFPPRFSGLQFPNYSSELNVNALELDDSALYLCASSLGPMDGYTFGSGTRLTVV.

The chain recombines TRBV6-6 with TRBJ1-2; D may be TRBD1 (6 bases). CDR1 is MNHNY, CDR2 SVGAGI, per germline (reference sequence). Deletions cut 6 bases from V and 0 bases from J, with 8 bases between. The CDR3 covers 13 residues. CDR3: CASRRQANYGYTF. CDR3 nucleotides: TGTGCCAGCAGAAGACAGGCTAACTATGGCTACACCTTC.

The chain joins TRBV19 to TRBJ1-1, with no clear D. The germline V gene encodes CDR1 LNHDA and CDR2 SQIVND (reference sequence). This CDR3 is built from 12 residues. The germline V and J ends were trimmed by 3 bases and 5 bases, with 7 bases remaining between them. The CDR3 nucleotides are TGTGCCAGTAGTATGATAACGACTGAAGCTTTCTTT. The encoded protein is CASSMITTEAFF.

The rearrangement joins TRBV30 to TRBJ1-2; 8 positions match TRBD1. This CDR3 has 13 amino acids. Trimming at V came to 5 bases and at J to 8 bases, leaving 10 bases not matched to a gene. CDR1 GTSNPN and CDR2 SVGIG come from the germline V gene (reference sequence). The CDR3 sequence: CAWSRDRPLGYTF. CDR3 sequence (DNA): TGTGCCTGGTCCCGGGACAGGCCCCTGGGCTACACCTTC.

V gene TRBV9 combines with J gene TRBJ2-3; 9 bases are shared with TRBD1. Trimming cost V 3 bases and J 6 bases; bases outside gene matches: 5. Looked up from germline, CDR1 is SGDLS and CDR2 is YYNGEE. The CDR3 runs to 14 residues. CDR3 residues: CASSARTGADTQYF. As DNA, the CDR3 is TGTGCCAGCAGCGCAAGGACAGGGGCTGATACGCAGTATTTT.

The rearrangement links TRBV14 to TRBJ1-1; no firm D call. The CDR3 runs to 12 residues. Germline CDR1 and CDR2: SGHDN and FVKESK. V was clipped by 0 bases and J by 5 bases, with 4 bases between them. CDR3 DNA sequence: TGTGCCAGCAGCCAAGAGGGGACTGAAGCTTTCTTT. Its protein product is CASSQEGTEAFF.